These 13 T cell receptor beta chains came from one sample sequenced in a study of CD8 T cells in Susac syndrome. About 0.5 to 1 ug RNA was reverse transcribed with random hexamers. TCRdb itself ran the immunoSEQ multiplex PCR reads through MiXCR, one entry per CDR3 protein. The sample carries 170,000 or so distinct CDR3 sequences, approximately 93% recorded once. The source material was CD4+ T cells from PBMCs. The receptors were gathered from a human donor with multiple sclerosis.

The chain joins TRBV6-5 to TRBJ2-1; the D gene is possibly TRBD2 (5 bases). Per germline, CDR1 MNHEY and CDR2 SVGAGI. Trimming removed 4 bases at V and 5 bases at J, with 9 bases between. This CDR3 is built from 13 residues. The CDR3 is CASSFGLNNEQFF. In DNA, the CDR3 is TGTGCCAGCAGTTTCGGACTGAACAATGAGCAGTTCTTC.

The rearrangement uses TRBV7-9 and TRBJ1-6, with a weak D call TRBD1 (6 bases). V dropped 8 bases and J dropped 8 bases, with 16 bases sitting between them. The CDR3 runs to 14 residues. Per germline, CDR1 SEHNR and CDR2 FQNEAQ (reference sequence). The CDR3 region has the DNA TGTGCCAGCGCCCGCGGGGGGGCCTATTCACCCCTCCACTTT. It specifies CASARGGAYSPLHF.

This clonotype was seen just once. This chain joins TRBV9 and TRBJ1-5; tentatively, D is TRBD1 (6 bases). Trimming shortened V by 4 bases and J by 5 bases, and 13 bases separated the two germline ends. This CDR3 spans 14 amino acids. Germline CDR1 and CDR2: SGDLS and YYNGEE. The CDR3 DNA reads as TGTGCCAGCAGCTGGGGGGCGGGCCATCAGCCCCAGCATTTT. Protein sequence: CASSWGAGHQPQHF.

The J gene is TRBJ2-3, the V gene TRBV2; D not resolved. Trimming took 8 bases from V and 2 from J, leaving 11 bases between them. This CDR3 is built from 13 residues. CDR1 is SNHLY, CDR2 FYNNEI, per germline. CDR3 region: CASAAEYTDTQYF. CDR3 nucleotide sequence: TGTGCCAGCGCGGCGGAGTACACAGATACGCAGTATTTT. Looking up the rest from reference TRBV2 and TRBJ2-3 gives the full variable domain: EPEVTQTPSHQVTQMGQEVILRCVPISNHLYFYWYRQILGQKVEFLVSFYNNEISEKSEIFDDQFSVERPDGSNFTLKIRSTKLEDSAMYFCASAAEYTDTQYFGPGTRLTVL.

This chain links TRBV5-1 with TRBJ2-3; no firm D call. CDR1 is SGHRS, CDR2 YFSETQ, per germline. The length of the CDR3 is 15 residues. With 0 bases removed from V and 0 bases from J, the gap between germline ends came to 8 bases. The CDR3 spells CASSLVPESTDTQYF. For the CDR3, the DNA is TGCGCCAGCAGCTTGGTTCCGGAAAGCACAGATACGCAGTATTTT.

In nucleotides, the CDR3 is TGCAGCGTTGATAAGCGGTCAGGAGCAGGCTACACCTTC. It encodes CSVDKRSGAGYTF. The rearrangement joins TRBV29-1 to TRBJ1-2; no firm D call. This CDR3 spans 13 amino acids. CDR1 is SQVTM and CDR2 is ANQGSEA in the germline V gene. Trimming removed 3 bases at V and 8 bases at J, with 16 bases between.

This clonotype was counted a single time. V and J are TRBV7-9 and TRBJ2-1; D gene unclear. The CDR3 contains 16 residues. V was cut by 3 bases and J by 4 bases, with 16 bases left in between. Germline V CDR1 and CDR2: SEHNR, FQNEAQ (reference sequence). The CDR3 region has the DNA TGTGCCAGCAGCTTGATTTCCCCTCTAGGGTACAATGAGCAGTTCTTC. This sequence encodes CASSLISPLGYNEQFF.

V and J are TRBV20-1 and TRBJ1-5; the D is unclear. CDR1 and CDR2 (germline): DFQATT, SNEGSKA (reference sequence). Trimming took 3 bases from V and 2 from J, leaving 5 bases between them. CDR3 length: 12 residues. The CDR3 DNA reads as TGCAGTGCTAGGTCCGGCAATCAGCCCCAGCATTTT. Translating it yields CSARSGNQPQHF.

This clonotype was seen just once. The chain recombines TRBV6-2 or TRBV6-3 with TRBJ2-7; D not resolved. The CDR3 length is 12 residues. The germline V and J ends were trimmed by 5 bases and 3 bases, with 8 bases remaining between them. Germline CDR1 reads MNHEY; CDR2 reads SVGEGT. CDR3 nucleotide sequence: TGTGCCAGCAGTCCCCTCCACTACGAGCAGTACTTC. Protein product: CASSPLHYEQYF.

V gene TRBV2 combines with J gene TRBJ1-1; TRBD1 might be the D (5 bases). CDR1 and CDR2 (germline): SNHLY, FYNNEI. The CDR3 is 12 residues long. Trimming stripped 5 bases from V and 11 bases from J, with 15 bases between. CDR3 protein: CASSRRDAGAFF. In nucleotides, the CDR3 is TGTGCCAGCAGTCGACGGGACGCCGGGGCTTTCTTT.

The V call is TRBV7-2, the J call TRBJ2-7; D unclear. Per germline, CDR1 SGHTA and CDR2 FQGNSA. V was pared by 1 base and J by 2 bases, with 12 bases between. The length of the CDR3 is 15 residues. The CDR3 region is CASSLDPVFPYEQYF. The CDR3 DNA sequence: TGTGCCAGCAGCTTAGACCCGGTTTTCCCCTACGAGCAGTACTTC. The entire variable domain, with the rest obtained from reference TRBV7-2 and TRBJ2-7, is as follows: GAGVSQSPSNKVTEKGKDVELRCDPISGHTALYWYRQSLGQGLEFLIYFQGNSAPDKSGLPSDRFSAERTGGSVSTLTIQRTQQEDSAVYLCASSLDPVFPYEQYFGPGTRLTVT.

This sequence joins TRBV10-3 and TRBJ1-2; D call uncertain. Looked up from germline, CDR1 is ENHRY and CDR2 is SYGVKD. The ends were cut back, 6 bases at V and 4 bases at J, with 12 bases in the middle. The CDR3 consists of 13 residues. The CDR3 DNA reads TGTGCCATCAGGCCGGACGGCCCCTATGGCTACACCTTC. Translated: CAIRPDGPYGYTF.

This clonotype came up once. This rearrangement joins TRBV15 to TRBJ2-5; 13 positions agree with TRBD2. Germline assignment: CDR1 LNHNV and CDR2 YYDKDF (reference sequence). CDR3 length: 16 amino acids. J lost 4 bases, V lost 5 bases, and 7 bases had no gene match. CDR3 sequence (DNA): TGTGCCACCAGCGAAAGACTAGCGGGAGGAGGAGAGACCCAGTACTTC. It translates to CATSERLAGGGETQYF.